These 6 T cell receptor beta chains were all obtained from the same sample, sequenced in a study of blood T cells in healthy people across ages. The use of a sample-barcoded 5' primer and a J-beta primer mix characterized a second PCR of about 7 to 12 cycles. One entry per CDR3 protein results from TCRdb running MiXCR on the 5' RACE reads. In the table there are over 950,000 distinct CDR3 sequences, 30% to 40% of which are singletons. Sequencing used blood. These TCRs come from a young man in good health.

The V call is TRBV29-1, the J call TRBJ2-3; unclear D gene. The CDR3 runs to 13 residues. The V end lost 2 bases, the J end lost 3 bases, and 9 bases lay between the germline ends. Germline V gene lookup returns CDR1 SQVTM and CDR2 ANQGSEA. CDR3 region: CSVEKGFTDTQYF. For the CDR3, the DNA is TGCAGCGTTGAAAAGGGTTTTACAGATACGCAGTATTTT.

J is TRBJ1-4 and V is TRBV12-5, with a possible D match to TRBD1 (6 bases). The CDR3 runs 13 residues. Between the trimmed V and J ends, which lost 5 bases and 5 bases, there was a span of 9 bases. Germline V CDR1 and CDR2: LGHNT, FRNRAP. CDR3 coding DNA: TGTGCTAGTGGTCGGACAGCAAATGAAAAACTGTTTTTT. Translation gives CASGRTANEKLFF.

Ten or more counts support this clonotype. This chain connects TRBV2 to TRBJ1-4; tentatively, D is TRBD1 (6 bases). Per the germline V gene, CDR1 is SNHLY and CDR2 is FYNNEI. The CDR3 spans 15 residues. The V gene lost 6 bases and the J gene lost 2 bases, with 13 bases spanning the gap. CDR3 DNA: TGTGCCAGCAGCCGATTTCAGGGGACTAATGAAAAACTGTTTTTT. It is translated as CASSRFQGTNEKLFF.

V and J are TRBV4-2 and TRBJ2-2; unclear D gene. Trimming stripped 1 base from V and 5 bases from J, with 11 bases between. The CDR3 runs 15 residues. CDR1 is LGHNA, CDR2 YNFKEQ, per germline. The CDR3 region has the DNA TGTGCCAGCAGCCAAGTGGGGTCCCGAACCGGGGAGCTGTTTTTT. Its translation is CASSQVGSRTGELFF.

V is TRBV24-1 and J is TRBJ2-1; a possible D gene is TRBD2 (5 bases). V was cut by 5 bases and J by 4 bases, with 11 bases left in between. Germline loops: CDR1 KGHDR, CDR2 SFDVKD. This CDR3 region has 14 residues. The CDR3 here is CATSGDGGYNEQFF. CDR3 in DNA: TGTGCCACCAGTGGAGACGGAGGTTACAATGAGCAGTTCTTC.

There are a few counts of this clonotype. The V and J genes are TRBV12-5 and TRBJ1-5; no firm D call. This CDR3 region has 12 residues. Germline CDR1 LGHNT, CDR2 FRNRAP. V was clipped by 3 bases and J by 3 bases, with 3 bases between them. CDR3 bases: TGTGCTAGTGGTTTCGACAATCAGCCCCAGCATTTT. Protein sequence: CASGFDNQPQHF. Using reference TRBV12-5 and TRBJ1-5 for the parts outside the CDR3, the full variable domain is DARVTQTPRHKVTEMGQEVTMRCQPILGHNTVFWYRQTMMQGLELLAYFRNRAPLDDSGMPKDRFSAEMPDATLATLKIQPSEPRDSAVYFCASGFDNQPQHFGDGTRLSIL.